The T cell receptor beta chain under discussion was sequenced for a study of a mutant IDH1 vaccine in newly diagnosed glioma. In the study overall: Males made up approximately 62% and females approximately 40% of treated patients, whose mean age was roughly 40 years. Earlier therapy was either radiotherapy, temozolomide, or both, and most got both.

V lost 3 bases to trimming and J lost 1 base, with 10 bases between them. The germline V gene has CDR1 MNHNS and CDR2 SASEGT. This CDR3 region has 14 residues. The table came from immunoSEQ multiplex PCR; TCRdb's copy has only in-frame clones and leaves some out. Here the sample spans about 27,000 clones, approximately 93% being singletons. Worth noting for this clone: Its antigen is undetermined.

Whole-study results and caveats: Pseudoprogression seemingly bore no relation to changes in top peripheral T cell clonotypes.

Time point: baseline, week 1 (first vaccination visit). Treatment noted: pre-vaccination baseline after standard-of-care therapy. The V and J genes are TRBV6-1 and TRBJ2-7, with D unresolved. This specimen consisted of PBMCs, obtained from a glioma patient treated with radiotherapy, temozolomide or both. This TCR was sampled from a man between 40 and 49 years old with glioma. The CDR3 region is CASSDTGPSYEQYF. The CDR3 region has the DNA TGTGCCAGCAGTGATACCGGGCCATCCTACGAGCAGTACTTC.